This T cell receptor (beta chain) was sequenced in a study of glioma-infiltrating T cells. The V end lost 6 bases, the J end lost 5 bases, and 22 bases lay between the germline ends. Germline V lookup: CDR1 MDHEN, CDR2 SYDVKM. CDR3 size: 16 residues. Amplification of TCR alpha and beta CDR3 regions from RNA used iRepertoire nested multiplex PCR. MiXCR, run by TCRdb on the multiplex PCR reads, gives a single entry per CDR3 protein. The sample yields about 20,000 distinct CDR3 sequences, roughly 24% seen once. There are a few counts of this clonotype. The source is a human donor with low-grade glioma or glioblastoma, undergoing nonglioma brain surgery, or in good health (not recorded which). V is TRBV28 and J is TRBJ2-5, with D perhaps TRBD1 (6 bases). The sequenced material came from glioma tissue, nonneoplastic brain tissue, or PBMCs (not recorded which). The CDR3 loop is CASSPHSPGVGETQYF. CDR3 nucleotides: TGTGCCAGCAGCCCTCACTCACCAGGGGTCGGGGAGACCCAGTACTTC.